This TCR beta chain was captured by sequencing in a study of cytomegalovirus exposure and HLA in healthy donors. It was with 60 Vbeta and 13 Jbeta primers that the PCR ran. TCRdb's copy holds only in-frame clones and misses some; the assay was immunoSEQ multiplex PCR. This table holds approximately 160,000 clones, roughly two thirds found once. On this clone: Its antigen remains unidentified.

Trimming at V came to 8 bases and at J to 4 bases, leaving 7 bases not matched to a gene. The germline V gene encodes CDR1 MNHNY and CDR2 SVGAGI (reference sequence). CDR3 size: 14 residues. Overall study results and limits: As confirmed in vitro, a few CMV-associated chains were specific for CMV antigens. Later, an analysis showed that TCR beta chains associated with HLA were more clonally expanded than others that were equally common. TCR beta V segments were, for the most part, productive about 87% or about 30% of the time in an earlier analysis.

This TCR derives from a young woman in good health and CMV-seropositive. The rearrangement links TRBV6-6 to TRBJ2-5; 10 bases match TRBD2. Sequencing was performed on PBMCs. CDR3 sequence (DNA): TGTGCCAGCGGTCTAGCGGGGGCTCTAGAGACCCAGTACTTC. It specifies CASGLAGALETQYF.